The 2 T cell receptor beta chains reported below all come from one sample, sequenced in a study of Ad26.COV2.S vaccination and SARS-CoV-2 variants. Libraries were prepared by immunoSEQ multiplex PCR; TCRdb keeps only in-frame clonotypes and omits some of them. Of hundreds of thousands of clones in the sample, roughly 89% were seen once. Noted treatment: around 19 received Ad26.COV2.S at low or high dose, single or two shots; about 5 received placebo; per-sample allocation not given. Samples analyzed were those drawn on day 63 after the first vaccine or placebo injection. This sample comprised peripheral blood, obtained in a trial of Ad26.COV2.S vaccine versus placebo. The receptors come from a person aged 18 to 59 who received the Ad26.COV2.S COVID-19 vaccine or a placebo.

CDR3 bases: TGTGCCAGCAGCTCAACAGGGGGTGGAGCTTTCTTT. Its protein is CASSSTGGGAFF. This chain links TRBV11-2 with TRBJ1-1; 8 bases line up with TRBD1. The length of the CDR3 is 12 residues. Trimming at V came to 4 bases and at J to 10 bases, leaving 5 bases not matched to a gene. Germline-derived CDR1 and CDR2 are SGHAT and FQNNGV.

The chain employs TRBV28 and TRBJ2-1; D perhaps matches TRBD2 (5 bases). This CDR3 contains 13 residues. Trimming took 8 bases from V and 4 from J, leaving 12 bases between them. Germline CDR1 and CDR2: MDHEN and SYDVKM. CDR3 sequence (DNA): TGTGCCAGCGCTTCCCCGGGGTACAATGAGCAGTTCTTC. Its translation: CASASPGYNEQFF.